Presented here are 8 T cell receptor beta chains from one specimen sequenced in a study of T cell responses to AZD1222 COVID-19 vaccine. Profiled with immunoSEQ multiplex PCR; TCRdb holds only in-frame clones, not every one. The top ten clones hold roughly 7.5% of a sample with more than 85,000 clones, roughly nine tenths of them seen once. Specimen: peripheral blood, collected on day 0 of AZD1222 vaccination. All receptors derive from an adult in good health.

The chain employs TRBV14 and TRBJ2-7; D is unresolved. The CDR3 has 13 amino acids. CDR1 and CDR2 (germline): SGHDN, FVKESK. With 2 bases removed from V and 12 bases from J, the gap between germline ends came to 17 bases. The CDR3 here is CASSQSRWDSPYF. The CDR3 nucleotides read TGTGCCAGCAGCCAATCACGATGGGATAGTCCGTACTTC.

The CDR3 DNA reads TGTGCCAGCAGCCCACCGGGACTAGCGGGAGGGCCGGAGACCCAGTACTTC. The encoded protein is CASSPPGLAGGPETQYF. The chain couples TRBV13 to TRBJ2-5, with 16 bases fitting TRBD2. The junction had 8 bases not matched to a gene; V was cut back by 5 bases and J by 5 bases. Germline V CDR1 and CDR2: PRHDT, FYEKMQ (reference sequence). The CDR3 sequence is 17 residues long.

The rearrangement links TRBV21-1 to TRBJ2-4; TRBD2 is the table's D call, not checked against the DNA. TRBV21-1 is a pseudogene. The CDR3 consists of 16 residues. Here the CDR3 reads CASSILAGTFRRIQYF. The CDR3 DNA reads TGTGCCAGCAGCATCCTCGCCGGGACTTTTCGTCGCATTCAGTACTTC.

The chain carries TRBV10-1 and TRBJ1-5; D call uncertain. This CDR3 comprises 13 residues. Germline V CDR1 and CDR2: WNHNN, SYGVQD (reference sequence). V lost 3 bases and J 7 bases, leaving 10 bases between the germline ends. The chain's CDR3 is CASSDLVGQPQHF. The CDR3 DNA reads TGCGCCAGCAGTGATCTAGTGGGGCAGCCCCAGCATTTT.

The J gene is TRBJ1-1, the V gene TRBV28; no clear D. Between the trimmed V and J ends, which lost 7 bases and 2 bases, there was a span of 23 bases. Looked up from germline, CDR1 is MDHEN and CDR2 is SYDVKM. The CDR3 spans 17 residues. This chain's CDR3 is CASNPPRTPLRNTEAFF. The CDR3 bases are TGTGCCAGCAATCCCCCCCGGACCCCCTTACGTAACACTGAAGCTTTCTTT.

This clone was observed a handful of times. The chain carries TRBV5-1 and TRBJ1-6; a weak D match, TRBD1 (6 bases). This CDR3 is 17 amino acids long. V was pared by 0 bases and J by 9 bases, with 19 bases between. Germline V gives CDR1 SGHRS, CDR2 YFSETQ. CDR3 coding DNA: TGCGCCAGCAGCTTGGATAGTTCAGGGGAAGGTACTTCACCCCTCCACTTT. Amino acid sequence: CASSLDSSGEGTSPLHF. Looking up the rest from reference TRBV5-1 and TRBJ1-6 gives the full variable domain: KAGVTQTPRYLIKTRGQQVTLSCSPISGHRSVSWYQQTPGQGLQFLFEYFSETQRNKGNFPGRFSGRQFSNSRSEMNVSTLELGDSALYLCASSLDSSGEGTSPLHFGNGTRLTVT.

In nucleotides, the CDR3 is TGTGCCAGTAGCCATAGGACAGGGGGCGGGGATCAGCCCCAGCATTTT. Protein product: CASSHRTGGGDQPQHF. The chain is built from TRBV19 and TRBJ1-5; 11 bases agree with TRBD1. CDR1 and CDR2 from the germline V gene are LNHDA and SQIVND (reference sequence). This CDR3 is built from 16 residues. Trimming removed 6 bases from V and 5 bases from J; junction bases left unmatched: 9.

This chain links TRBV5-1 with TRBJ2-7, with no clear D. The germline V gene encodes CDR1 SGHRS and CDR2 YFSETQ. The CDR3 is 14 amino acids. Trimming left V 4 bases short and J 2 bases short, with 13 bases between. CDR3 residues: CASSLRTVAYEQYF. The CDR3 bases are TGCGCCAGCAGCCTCCGGACGGTAGCCTACGAGCAGTACTTC.